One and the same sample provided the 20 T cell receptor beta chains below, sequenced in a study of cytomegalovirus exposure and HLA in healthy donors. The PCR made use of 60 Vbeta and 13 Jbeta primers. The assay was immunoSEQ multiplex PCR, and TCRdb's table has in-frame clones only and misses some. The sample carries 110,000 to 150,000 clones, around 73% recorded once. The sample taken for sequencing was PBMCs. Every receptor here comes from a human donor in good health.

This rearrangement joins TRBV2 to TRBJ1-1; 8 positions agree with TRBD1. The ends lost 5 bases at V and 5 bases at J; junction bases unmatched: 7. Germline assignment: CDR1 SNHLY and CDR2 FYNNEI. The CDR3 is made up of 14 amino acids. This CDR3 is CASSIGQGGTEAFF. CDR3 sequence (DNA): TGTGCCAGCAGTATCGGACAGGGAGGAACTGAAGCTTTCTTT.

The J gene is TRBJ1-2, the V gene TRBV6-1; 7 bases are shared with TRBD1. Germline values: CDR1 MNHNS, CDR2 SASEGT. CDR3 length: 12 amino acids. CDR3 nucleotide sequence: TGTGCGGCTGCCGACAGGGCCCGCGGCTACACCTTC. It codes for CAAADRARGYTF.

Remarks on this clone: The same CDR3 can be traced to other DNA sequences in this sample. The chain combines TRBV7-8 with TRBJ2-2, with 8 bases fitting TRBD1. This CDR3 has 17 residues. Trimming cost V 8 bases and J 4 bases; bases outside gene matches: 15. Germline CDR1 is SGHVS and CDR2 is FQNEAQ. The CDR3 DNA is TGTGCCAGCTTCATATTCCCCGGACAGGGTACCACCGGGGAGCTGTTTTTT. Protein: CASFIFPGQGTTGELFF.

The CDR3 DNA sequence: TGCGCCAGCAGCTTGGAAAAACGAGGACAGGTTGGCTACGAGCAGTACTTC. It yields the protein CASSLEKRGQVGYEQYF. The V call is TRBV5-1, the J call TRBJ2-7; 7 bases match TRBD1. The CDR3 consists of 17 residues. The germline gives CDR1 SGHRS, CDR2 YFSETQ. Unmatched junction bases numbered 12, after V lost 0 bases and J lost 3 bases.

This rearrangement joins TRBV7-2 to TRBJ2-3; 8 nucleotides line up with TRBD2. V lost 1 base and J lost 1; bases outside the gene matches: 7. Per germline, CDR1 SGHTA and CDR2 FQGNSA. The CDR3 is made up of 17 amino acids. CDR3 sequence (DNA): TGTGCCAGCAGCTTAGACGGTCTAGCGGGCCGCACAGATACGCAGTATTTT. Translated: CASSLDGLAGRTDTQYF.

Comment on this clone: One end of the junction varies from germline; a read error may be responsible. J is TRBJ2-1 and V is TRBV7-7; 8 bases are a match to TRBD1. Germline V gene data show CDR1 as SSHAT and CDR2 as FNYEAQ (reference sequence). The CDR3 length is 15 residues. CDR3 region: CASSRVGQGASEQFF. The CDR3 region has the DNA TGTGCTAGCAGCCGGGTGGGGCAGGGGGCGAGTGAGCAGTTCTTC.

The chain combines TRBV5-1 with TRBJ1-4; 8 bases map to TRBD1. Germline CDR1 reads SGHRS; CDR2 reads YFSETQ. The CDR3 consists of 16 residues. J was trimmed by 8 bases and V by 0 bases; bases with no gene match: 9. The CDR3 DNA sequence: TGCGCCAGCAGCTTGGTGGGGACAGGAACCTCAGAAAAACTGTTTTTT. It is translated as CASSLVGTGTSEKLFF.

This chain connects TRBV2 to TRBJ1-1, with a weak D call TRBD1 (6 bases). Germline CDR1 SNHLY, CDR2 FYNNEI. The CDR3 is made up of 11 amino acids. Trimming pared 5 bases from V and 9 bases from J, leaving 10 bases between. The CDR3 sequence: CASSTTGKAFF. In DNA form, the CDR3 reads TGTGCCAGCAGTACCACAGGGAAAGCTTTCTTT.

DNA for the CDR3: TGTGCTAGTACACTTTTCGGGACTAGCGGGAGGGTCTACGAGCAGTACTTC. The encoded protein is CASTLFGTSGRVYEQYF. The J gene is TRBJ2-7, the V gene TRBV12-5, with 16 bases identical to TRBD2. The V segment lost 8 bases and the J segment 3 bases; nucleotides outside the gene matches: 10. The CDR3 covers 17 residues. Germline CDR1 and CDR2: LGHNT and FRNRAP.

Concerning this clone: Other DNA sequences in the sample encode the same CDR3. The CDR3 is CASSLAGSSYEQYF. The CDR3 nucleotides are TGTGCCAGCAGTCTAGCGGGAAGCTCCTACGAGCAGTACTTC. J is TRBJ2-7 and V is TRBV5-4, with 9 bases aligning to TRBD2. This CDR3 comprises 14 residues. Per the germline V gene, CDR1 is SGHNT and CDR2 is YYREEE (reference sequence). After removal of 5 bases from V and 0 bases from J, the junction contained 3 bases not matched to a gene.

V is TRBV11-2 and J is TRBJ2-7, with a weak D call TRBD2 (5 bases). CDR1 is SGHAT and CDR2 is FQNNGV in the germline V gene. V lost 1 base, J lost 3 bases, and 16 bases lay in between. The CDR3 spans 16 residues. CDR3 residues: CASSLGRGGDIYEQYF. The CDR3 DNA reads TGTGCCAGCAGCTTAGGTCGGGGTGGAGATATCTACGAGCAGTACTTC.

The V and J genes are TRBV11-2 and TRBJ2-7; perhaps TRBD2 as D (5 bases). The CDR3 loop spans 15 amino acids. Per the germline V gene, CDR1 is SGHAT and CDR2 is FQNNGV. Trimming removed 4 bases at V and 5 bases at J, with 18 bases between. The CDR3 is CASSSLRRGPHEQYF. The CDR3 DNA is TGTGCCAGCAGCTCGTTGCGAAGAGGGCCCCACGAGCAGTACTTC.

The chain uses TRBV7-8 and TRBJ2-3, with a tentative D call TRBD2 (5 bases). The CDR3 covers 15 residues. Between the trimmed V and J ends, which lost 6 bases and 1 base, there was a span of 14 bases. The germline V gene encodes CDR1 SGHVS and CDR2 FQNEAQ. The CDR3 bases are TGTGCCAGCAGTCTTAAGGACGGGGGCACAGATACGCAGTATTTT. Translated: CASSLKDGGTDTQYF.

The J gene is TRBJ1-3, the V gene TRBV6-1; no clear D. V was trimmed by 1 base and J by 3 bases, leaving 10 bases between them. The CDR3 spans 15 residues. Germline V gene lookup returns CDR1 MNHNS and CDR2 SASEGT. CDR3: CASSEGGLNGNTIYF. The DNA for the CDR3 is TGTGCCAGCAGTGAAGGAGGGCTTAATGGAAACACCATATATTTT.

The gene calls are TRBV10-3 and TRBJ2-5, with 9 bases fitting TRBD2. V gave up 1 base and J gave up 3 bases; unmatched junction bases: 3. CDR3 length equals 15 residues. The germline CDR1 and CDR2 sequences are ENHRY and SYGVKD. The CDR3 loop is CAISEFGTSKETQYF. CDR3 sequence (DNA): TGTGCCATCAGTGAGTTTGGGACTAGCAAAGAGACCCAGTACTTC.

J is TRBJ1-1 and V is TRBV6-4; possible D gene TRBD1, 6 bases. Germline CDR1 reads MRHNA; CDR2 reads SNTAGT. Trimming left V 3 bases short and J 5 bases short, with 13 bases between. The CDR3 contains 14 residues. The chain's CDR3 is CASSEKGQGTEAFF. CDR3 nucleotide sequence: TGTGCCAGCAGTGAGAAGGGGCAGGGGACTGAAGCTTTCTTT.

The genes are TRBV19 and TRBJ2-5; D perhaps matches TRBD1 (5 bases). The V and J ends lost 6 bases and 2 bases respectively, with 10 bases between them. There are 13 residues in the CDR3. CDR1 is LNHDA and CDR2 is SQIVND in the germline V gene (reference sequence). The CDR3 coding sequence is TGTGCCAGTAGAGAAAGGGGTCAAGAGACCCAGTACTTC. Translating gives CASRERGQETQYF.

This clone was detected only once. The CDR3 nucleotides are TGTGCCAGTAGTATAATCGGAACTAGCGGGAGCGGTGAGCAGTTCTTC. Encoded protein: CASSIIGTSGSGEQFF. The chain uses TRBV19 and TRBJ2-1; TRBD2 agrees at 11 bases. Germline CDR1 and CDR2: LNHDA and SQIVND (reference sequence). After removal of 2 bases from V and 9 bases from J, the junction contained 9 bases not matched to a gene. This CDR3 has 16 residues.

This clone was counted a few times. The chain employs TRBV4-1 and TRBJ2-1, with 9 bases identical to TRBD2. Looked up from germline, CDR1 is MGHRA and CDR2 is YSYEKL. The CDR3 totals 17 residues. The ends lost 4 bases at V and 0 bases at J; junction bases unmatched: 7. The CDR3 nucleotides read TGCGCCAGCAGCCCGGGGACTAGCCGGCCCTCCTACAATGAGCAGTTCTTC. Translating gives CASSPGTSRPSYNEQFF.

The CDR3 region is CASSQIRWGTSGSDTQYF. Written as DNA, the CDR3 is TGCGCCAGCAGCCAAATTCGATGGGGGACTAGCGGATCAGATACGCAGTATTTT. This rearrangement joins TRBV4-1 to TRBJ2-3; 11 positions match TRBD2. The CDR3 is 18 amino acids. Germline CDR1 MGHRA, CDR2 YSYEKL. V lost 2 bases, J lost 4 bases, and 11 bases stayed unmatched.